In this sample, the clone carrying this T cell receptor (beta chain) turned up many times. Its antigen is unidentified. Regarding time point: newly diagnosed GD, antithyroid drugs for less than 3 months. There was RNA extracted from PBMCs, and the TCR library was made from it. These data belong to a study of regulatory T cells in long-lasting Graves disease. Sequencing libraries for TCR beta were prepared with iRepertoire HTBI primers and Arm-PCR of CDR3 regions. TCRdb itself ran the multiplex PCR reads through MiXCR, one entry per CDR3 protein. The repertoire holds about 460,000 distinct CDR3 sequences, 13% to 15% seen once, with roughly a sixth in the top ten. The V and J ends lost 4 bases and 5 bases, in that order; junction bases with no gene match: 5. CDR1 is SNHLY, CDR2 FYNNEI, per germline. The length of the CDR3 is 16 residues. Study-wide results and limits: Favored usage of TRBV28, TRBJ1-2 and TRBJ2-5 was recorded in persistent disease. Fewer public clonotypes were shared by new patients (around 990) than by persistent patients (2,741).

This same sample was also taken into another study, of T cells in Graves' hyperthyroidism and ophthalmopathy. That study adds: The TCR CDR3 first-round RT-PCR relied on the HTBI primer set.

The source material was peripheral blood mononuclear cells (PBMCs), sampled at new diagnosis, from a patient treated with antithyroid drugs. The clonotype comes from a woman aged 50 to 60 with Graves disease. The chain is built from TRBV2 and TRBJ2-3; TRBD2 aligns across 14 bases. Written as DNA, the CDR3 is TGTGCCAGCAGTGGGGGACTAGCGGGAGTATTAGATACGCAGTATTTT. This sequence encodes CASSGGLAGVLDTQYF. Full variable domain (remainder filled in from reference TRBV2 and TRBJ2-3): EPEVTQTPSHQVTQMGQEVILRCVPISNHLYFYWYRQILGQKVEFLVSFYNNEISEKSEIFDDQFSVERPDGSNFTLKIRSTKLEDSAMYFCASSGGLAGVLDTQYFGPGTRLTVL.